Below are 31 T cell receptor beta chains sequenced from a single sample in a study of shared clonotypes between healthy human individuals. The data were produced by immunoSEQ multiplex PCR, yet TCRdb's version contains in-frame clones alone and is incomplete. The sample has hundreds of thousands of clones; roughly 70% are singletons. The sequencing sample was made of memory CD4+ T cells sorted from blood. Sample subset: CD45RA-negative fraction. The source of these receptors is a woman between 25 and 40 years old in good health.

This chain links TRBV6-1 with TRBJ1-1; D may be TRBD1 (5 bases). Germline V gene sequence: CDR1 MNHNS, CDR2 SASEGT. Trimming removed 2 bases from V and 5 bases from J, with 21 bases in between. The CDR3 is 17 residues long. The DNA of the CDR3 is TGTGCCAGCAGTGAATTTGGGCCGCTGAGGGGTGGGACTGAAGCTTTCTTT. Amino acids: CASSEFGPLRGGTEAFF.

The chain recombines TRBV18 with TRBJ2-5; maybe TRBD1 (6 bases). Germline CDR1 KGHSH, CDR2 LQKENI. This CDR3 is built from 14 residues. Between the trimmed V and J ends, which lost 3 bases and 4 bases, there was a span of 12 bases. The CDR3 here is CASSPQAGVETQYF. The CDR3, as DNA: TGTGCCAGCTCACCCCAGGCAGGGGTAGAGACCCAGTACTTC.

The rearrangement uses TRBV6-4 and TRBJ1-1; TRBD1 is a possible D gene (6 bases). The CDR3 runs 15 residues. V was clipped by 8 bases and J by 1 base, with 17 bases between them. CDR1 and CDR2 from the germline V gene are MRHNA and SNTAGT. CDR3 coding DNA: TGTGCCAGCTCCGCCCAGGGGACTCCGAACACTGAAGCTTTCTTT. Its translation: CASSAQGTPNTEAFF.

CDR3 DNA sequence: TGTGCCAGCAGTCGGGACAGCTATAACGAGCAGTACTTC. Residues: CASSRDSYNEQYF. This sequence joins TRBV2 and TRBJ2-7; TRBD1 aligns across 7 bases. Trimming at V came to 5 bases and at J to 5 bases, leaving 6 bases not matched to a gene. CDR1 is SNHLY, CDR2 FYNNEI, per germline. The CDR3 has 13 residues.

V and J are TRBV5-1 and TRBJ1-3, with D possibly TRBD1 on 6 matching bases. CDR1 is SGHRS, CDR2 YFSETQ, per germline. The CDR3 covers 15 residues. V lost 4 bases, J lost 2 bases, and 13 bases lay in between. Written as DNA, the CDR3 is TGCGCCAGCAGCCTACAGGGAGTGCCTGGAAACACCATATATTTT. It specifies CASSLQGVPGNTIYF.

This clone was recorded a few times. Within the sample, other DNA sequences also encode this same CDR3. The rearrangement joins TRBV7-9 to TRBJ2-7; D uncertain. The CDR3 length is 11 residues. Germline CDR1 is SEHNR and CDR2 is FQNEAQ (reference sequence). V dropped 2 bases and J dropped 6 bases, with 5 bases sitting between them. For the CDR3, the DNA is TGTGCCAGCAGCTTAAAGAGCGAGCAGTACTTC. Translating gives CASSLKSEQYF.

The chain links TRBV9 to TRBJ2-2; 12 nucleotides align to TRBD2. CDR1 is SGDLS and CDR2 is YYNGEE in the germline V gene. This CDR3 contains 15 residues. The V and J ends lost 5 bases and 5 bases, in that order; junction bases with no gene match: 4. CDR3 DNA: TGTGCCAGCAGAAAAGGGACTAGCGGGACCGGGGAGCTGTTTTTT. This codes for CASRKGTSGTGELFF. The variable domain in full, with the rest retrieved from reference TRBV9 and TRBJ2-2, is DSGVTQTPKHLITATGQRVTLRCSPRSGDLSVYWYQQSLDQGLQFLIQYYNGEERAKGNILERFSAQQFPDLHSELNLSSLELGDSALYFCASRKGTSGTGELFFGEGSRLTVL.

The chain uses TRBV6-5 and TRBJ1-3; D unclear. CDR3 length: 14 amino acids. The ends were cut back, 2 bases at V and 4 bases at J, with 9 bases in the middle. Germline V gene sequence: CDR1 MNHEY, CDR2 SVGAGI. The CDR3 DNA is TGTGCCAGCAGTTACGATGGACTCGGAAACACCATATATTTT. This translates into CASSYDGLGNTIYF.

This chain uses TRBV10-3 with TRBJ2-3; D gene ambiguous. Trimming left V 0 bases short and J 7 bases short, with 8 bases between. Germline loops: CDR1 ENHRY, CDR2 SYGVKD. This CDR3 has 13 residues. In nucleotides, the CDR3 is TGTGCCATCAGTGAGTCGGTAGACTATACGCAGTATTTT. This gives the protein CAISESVDYTQYF.

The chain carries TRBV11-2 and TRBJ2-1, with 11 bases fitting TRBD2. This CDR3 has 17 amino acids. The germline V gene has CDR1 SGHAT and CDR2 FQNNGV. With V trimmed by 5 bases and J by 9 bases, 15 bases remained unmatched. CDR3 sequence: CASSPARRLAGTGEQFF. The CDR3 DNA reads as TGTGCCAGCAGCCCCGCTCGTCGACTAGCGGGAACGGGTGAGCAGTTCTTC.

The chain employs TRBV19 and TRBJ1-5; D unresolved. Deletions cut 9 bases from V and 2 bases from J, with 11 bases between. The length of the CDR3 is 13 residues. Germline V CDR1 and CDR2: LNHDA, SQIVND (reference sequence). For the CDR3, the DNA is TGTGCCAGCCTATCGGCGGGCAATCAGCCCCAGCATTTT. Its protein product is CASLSAGNQPQHF.

The CDR3 DNA reads TGTGCCAGCAGCTTCGGACTAGCCCCAAGTCCAGATACGCAGTATTTT. Its protein is CASSFGLAPSPDTQYF. The V and J genes are TRBV7-6 and TRBJ2-3; 8 positions agree with TRBD2. This CDR3 has 16 amino acids. V gave up 3 bases and J gave up 4 bases; unmatched junction bases: 9. Germline CDR1 and CDR2: SGHVS and FNYEAQ.

This clone was seen at least ten times. The genes are TRBV14 and TRBJ2-2, with D unresolved. Trimming took 0 bases from V and 7 from J, leaving 12 bases between them. Germline CDR1 is SGHDN and CDR2 is FVKESK. CDR3 size: 15 residues. CDR3 nucleotides: TGTGCCAGCAGCCAAGATCGTATGGGTCACGGGGAGCTGTTTTTT. Translated: CASSQDRMGHGELFF.

In this sample, this clone turned up many times. The V call is TRBV5-6, the J call TRBJ2-5; D unclear. Germline CDR1 and CDR2: SGHDT and YYEEEE. CDR3 length: 13 residues. V was shortened by 6 bases and J by 8 bases, with 17 bases between the two germline ends. CDR3: CASTFLGVATQYF. As DNA, the CDR3 is TGTGCCAGCACCTTCCTTGGGGTCGCAACCCAGTACTTC.

V usage is TRBV2 and J usage is TRBJ1-1, with 10 bases lining up with TRBD1. Trimming took 6 bases from V and 11 from J; bases not matched to a gene: 9. The CDR3 is 13 residues long. CDR1 SNHLY and CDR2 FYNNEI come from the germline V gene. CDR3 bases: TGTGCCAGCAGCCCCCGGGACAGGGGACTGGCTTTCTTT. This gives the protein CASSPRDRGLAFF. The full variable domain, rest sourced from reference TRBV2 and TRBJ1-1, is EPEVTQTPSHQVTQMGQEVILRCVPISNHLYFYWYRQILGQKVEFLVSFYNNEISEKSEIFDDQFSVERPDGSNFTLKIRSTKLEDSAMYFCASSPRDRGLAFFGQGTRLTVV.

The chain carries TRBV6-1 and TRBJ1-2; D perhaps matches TRBD1 (6 bases). V dropped 2 bases and J dropped 12 bases, with 10 bases sitting between them. This CDR3 has 11 residues. CDR1 and CDR2 from the germline V gene are MNHNS and SASEGT. For the CDR3, the DNA is TGTGCCAGCAGTGAAAGGGGGGCGAACACCTTC. Protein: CASSERGANTF.

This clone was seen a handful of times. V and J are TRBV7-8 and TRBJ2-3; possibly TRBD2 for D (6 bases). V was shortened by 1 base and J by 2 bases, with 10 bases between the two germline ends. CDR1 and CDR2 (germline): SGHVS, FQNEAQ. This CDR3 is built from 15 residues. In nucleotides, the CDR3 is TGTGCCAGCAGCTTAGGCGGGACCCCCACAGATACGCAGTATTTT. Its translation is CASSLGGTPTDTQYF.

V usage is TRBV5-6 and J usage is TRBJ2-1; no clear D. Germline CDR1 SGHDT, CDR2 YYEEEE. The CDR3 contains 12 residues. Trimming pared 4 bases from V and 8 bases from J, leaving 10 bases between. CDR3 sequence reads: CASSLDDYEQFF. DNA for the CDR3: TGTGCCAGCAGCCTGGACGACTATGAGCAGTTCTTC.

In its sample, this clone was seen once. V gene TRBV5-1 combines with J gene TRBJ2-7; tentative D call: TRBD1 (6 bases). Germline V lookup: CDR1 SGHRS, CDR2 YFSETQ. This CDR3 region has 13 residues. Deletions cut 4 bases from V and 9 bases from J, with 17 bases between. The CDR3 nucleotides are TGCGCCAGCAGCCCACCCCACAGGGAAGCGCAGTACTTC. Its protein is CASSPPHREAQYF.

The gene calls are TRBV4-1 and TRBJ1-2; maybe TRBD1 (5 bases). Trimming took 3 bases from V and 5 from J, leaving 13 bases between them. The germline V gene has CDR1 MGHRA and CDR2 YSYEKL. This CDR3 spans 14 amino acids. This chain's CDR3 is CASSQPRQPYGYTF. The CDR3 DNA is TGCGCCAGCAGCCAGCCCAGACAGCCGTATGGCTACACCTTC.

The chain joins TRBV28 to TRBJ1-1; D is unresolved. The CDR3 length is 11 residues. CDR1 and CDR2 from the germline V gene are MDHEN and SYDVKM. Trimming took off 6 bases at V and 8 bases at J, with 10 bases between the two ends. The CDR3 sequence: CASSRGWEAFF. CDR3 coding DNA: TGTGCCAGCAGCCGAGGGTGGGAAGCTTTCTTT.

The chain carries TRBV28 and TRBJ1-2, with a tentative D call TRBD1 (6 bases). V dropped 8 bases and J dropped 5 bases, with 24 bases sitting between them. This CDR3 is 16 amino acids long. In germline, CDR1 is MDHEN, CDR2 SYDVKM. In DNA, the CDR3 is TGTGCCAGCTCCTCTGGTCAGGGGACGGGTGGATATGGCTACACCTTC. It encodes CASSSGQGTGGYGYTF.

The V call is TRBV28, the J call TRBJ2-7; D may be TRBD1 (6 bases). V dropped 6 bases and J dropped 0 bases, with 18 bases sitting between them. This CDR3 comprises 16 residues. CDR1 is MDHEN and CDR2 is SYDVKM in the germline V gene. This CDR3 reads CASRSRRTAGSYEQYF. In DNA form, the CDR3 reads TGTGCCAGCAGGAGCCGTCGGACAGCAGGCTCCTACGAGCAGTACTTC.

The V gene is TRBV30, the J gene TRBJ1-4; D ambiguous. Germline V CDR1 and CDR2: GTSNPN, SVGIG (reference sequence). Deletions cut 0 bases from V and 7 bases from J, with 12 bases between. The CDR3 sequence is 14 residues long. The CDR3 bases are TGTGCCTGGAGTGTTTCGGGGTTACGTGAAAAACTGTTTTTT. Its protein product is CAWSVSGLREKLFF. The whole variable domain, remainder taken from reference TRBV30 and TRBJ1-4, is SQTIHQWPATLVQPVGSPLSLECTVEGTSNPNLYWYRQAAGRGLQLLFYSVGIGQISSEVPQNLSASRPQDRQFILSSKKLLLSDSGFYLCAWSVSGLREKLFFGSGTQLSVL.

The genes are TRBV5-1 and TRBJ2-1; D perhaps matches TRBD2 (6 bases). The V end lost 3 bases, the J end lost 4 bases, and 14 bases lay between the germline ends. This CDR3 is 15 amino acids long. From germline, CDR1 is SGHRS and CDR2 YFSETQ. This chain's CDR3 is CASSSDYAAYNEQFF. CDR3 DNA: TGCGCCAGCAGCTCGGACTACGCCGCATACAATGAGCAGTTCTTC.

This chain joins TRBV2 and TRBJ2-1, with 13 bases identical to TRBD2. Germline CDR1 and CDR2: SNHLY and FYNNEI. The CDR3 extends over 17 amino acids. Trimming removed 1 base from V and 5 bases from J; junction bases left unmatched: 5. CDR3 bases: TGTGCCAGCAGTGAAGACCGACTAGCGGGAGGAGACAATGAGCAGTTCTTC. It yields the protein CASSEDRLAGGDNEQFF.

This chain uses TRBV28 with TRBJ2-5; the D is unclear. The CDR3 covers 14 residues. Germline values: CDR1 MDHEN, CDR2 SYDVKM. Trimming removed 3 bases from V and 5 bases from J, with 13 bases in between. DNA of the CDR3: TGTGCCAGCAGTTTGACACGTACTTCGGAGACCCAGTACTTC. Its translation is CASSLTRTSETQYF.

The genes are TRBV2 and TRBJ2-7, with TRBD1 identical over 10 bases. CDR1 is SNHLY, CDR2 FYNNEI, per germline. The CDR3 consists of 12 residues. Germline trimming cut 10 bases from V and 6 bases from J; bases unmatched to any gene: 6. As DNA, the CDR3 is TGTGCCACCAAGGGACAGGGGAGCGAGCAGTACTTC. It codes for CATKGQGSEQYF.

V is TRBV5-4 and J is TRBJ1-2; 7 bases are a match to TRBD1. This CDR3 is built from 14 residues. Germline CDR1 SGHNT, CDR2 YYREEE (reference sequence). With 2 bases clipped from V and 6 bases from J, the junction kept 7 bases outside the gene matches. The CDR3 protein is CASSFLDRAHGYTF. In DNA form, the CDR3 reads TGTGCCAGCAGCTTTCTCGACAGGGCGCATGGCTACACCTTC. Filled out from reference TRBV5-4 and TRBJ1-2, the complete variable domain reads ETGVTQSPTHLIKTRGQQVTLRCSSQSGHNTVSWYQQALGQGPQFIFQYYREEENGRGNFPPRFSGLQFPNYSSELNVNALELDDSALYLCASSFLDRAHGYTFGSGTRLTVV.

CDR3 sequence (DNA): TGTGCCAGCAGTAAAACAGGGGTGTACACTGAAGCTTTCTTT. It encodes CASSKTGVYTEAFF. The gene calls are TRBV27 and TRBJ1-1; 7 bases map to TRBD1. J was trimmed by 3 bases and V by 5 bases; bases with no gene match: 6. The V gene's germline CDR1 is MNHEY and CDR2 SMNVEV (reference sequence). This CDR3 region has 14 residues.

As regards this clone: Other DNA sequences in this specimen translate into the identical CDR3. The rearrangement joins TRBV5-1 to TRBJ2-5; TRBD2 agrees at 12 bases. Looked up from germline, CDR1 is SGHRS and CDR2 is YFSETQ. V lost 0 bases to trimming and J lost 2 bases; unmatched junction nucleotides: 2. The length of the CDR3 is 16 residues. CDR3 nucleotides: TGCGCCAGCAGCTTGGGACTAGCGGGAGAGCAAGAGACCCAGTACTTC. It translates to CASSLGLAGEQETQYF.